The 16 T cell receptor beta chains below were found in one sample sequenced in a study of T cell repertoires in cytomegalovirus infection. Each CDR3 protein is one row after TCRdb ran MiXCR on the reads. The sample contains under 200,000 distinct CDR3 sequences, under 30% of which appear only once. The source material was PBMCs. Every receptor here comes from a human donor in good health (CMV status not recorded). Some clones in this sample may be carry-over from other donors' samples.

The V call is TRBV11-2, the J call TRBJ2-1; 8 bases match TRBD1. Germline V lookup: CDR1 SGHAT, CDR2 FQNNGV. CDR3 size: 16 residues. The J segment lost 4 bases and the V segment lost 1 base, leaving 6 bases of the junction unmatched. The CDR3 region has the DNA TGTGCCAGCAGCTTAGGACAGGGGACTTATTACAATGAGCAGTTCTTC. This codes for CASSLGQGTYYNEQFF.

V and J are TRBV6-5 and TRBJ1-1, with a tentative D call TRBD1 (5 bases). Germline V gene sequence: CDR1 MNHEY, CDR2 SVGAGI. The CDR3 is made up of 16 amino acids. The V end was cut by 6 bases, the J end by 1 base, with 18 bases between. CDR3 amino acids: CASSPSRQIRNTEAFF. Here the CDR3 DNA reads TGTGCCAGCAGCCCCAGCCGACAGATAAGGAACACTGAAGCTTTCTTT.

This clonotype has at least ten counts. The rearrangement joins TRBV7-8 to TRBJ1-3; TRBD1 matches 8 bases. Germline assignment: CDR1 SGHVS and CDR2 FQNEAQ. The CDR3 spans 19 residues. The ends lost 1 base at V and 0 bases at J; junction bases unmatched: 11. The CDR3: CASSLENARTGTSGNTIYF. The DNA for the CDR3 is TGTGCCAGCAGCTTAGAGAATGCCCGGACAGGGACCTCTGGAAACACCATATATTTT.

V gene TRBV30 combines with J gene TRBJ1-1, with a weak D call TRBD1 (6 bases). V was trimmed by 3 bases and J by 6 bases, leaving 11 bases between them. Germline loops: CDR1 GTSNPN, CDR2 SVGIG (reference sequence). This CDR3 is 12 amino acids long. The CDR3 loop is CAWRGTSPEAFF. As DNA, the CDR3 is TGTGCCTGGAGGGGGACAAGCCCTGAAGCTTTCTTT. Drawing the rest from reference TRBV30 and TRBJ1-1, the complete variable domain is SQTIHQWPATLVQPVGSPLSLECTVEGTSNPNLYWYRQAAGRGLQLLFYSVGIGQISSEVPQNLSASRPQDRQFILSSKKLLLSDSGFYLCAWRGTSPEAFFGQGTRLTVV.

The CDR3 here is CASSRGRGETEAFF. CDR3 sequence (DNA): TGTGCCAGCAGCCGAGGCAGGGGAGAGACTGAAGCTTTCTTT. The chain is built from TRBV7-2 and TRBJ1-1; D perhaps matches TRBD1 (6 bases). Per the germline V gene, CDR1 is SGHTA and CDR2 is FQGNSA. Trimming removed 5 bases from V and 5 bases from J, with 15 bases in between. The length of the CDR3 is 14 residues.

This clonotype was seen only a few times. The chain has TRBV20-1 and TRBJ1-1; TRBD1 might be the D (5 bases). Germline values: CDR1 DFQATT, CDR2 SNEGSKA (reference sequence). This CDR3 is built from 15 residues. Trimming cost V 0 bases and J 4 bases, with 15 bases left between them. CDR3 coding DNA: TGCAGTGCTAGAGATTTTAGGGCAGGGCCCACTGAAGCTTTCTTT. Residues: CSARDFRAGPTEAFF.

The rearrangement joins TRBV7-9 to TRBJ1-2; TRBD1 is a possible D gene (6 bases). The CDR3 runs to 13 residues. The germline V gene has CDR1 SEHNR and CDR2 FQNEAQ (reference sequence). V was clipped by 6 bases and J by 1 base, with 9 bases between them. In nucleotides, the CDR3 is TGTGCCAGCAGGCGACAGGATAACTATGGCTACACCTTC. This gives the protein CASRRQDNYGYTF. Looking up the rest from reference TRBV7-9 and TRBJ1-2 gives the full variable domain: DTGVSQNPRHKITKRGQNVTFRCDPISEHNRLYWYRQTLGQGPEFLTYFQNEAQLEKSRLLSDRFSAERPKGSFSTLEIQRTEQGDSAMYLCASRRQDNYGYTFGSGTRLTVV.

This clonotype came up a few times. The CDR3 DNA reads TGTGCCAGCCTACGCGAGGTGACGGGAACTGAAGCTTTCTTT. The encoded protein is CASLREVTGTEAFF. V usage is TRBV2 and J usage is TRBJ1-1; no clear D gene. Looked up from germline, CDR1 is SNHLY and CDR2 is FYNNEI. The CDR3 runs 14 residues. V lost 8 bases and J 5 bases, leaving 18 bases between the germline ends.

A word on this clonotype: One end of the junction does not line up with germline, which may come from a read error. The chain employs TRBV18 and TRBJ2-3, with D tentatively TRBD1 or TRBD2 (5 bases each). Germline V lookup: CDR1 KGHSH, CDR2 LQKENI. The CDR3 runs to 14 residues. CDR3 DNA sequence: TGTGCCGGCTCACCGGGGCAGGCCACAGATACGCAGTATTTT. As protein: CAGSPGQATDTQYF.

This clonotype was counted only a few times. The chain couples TRBV18 to TRBJ1-4, with unresolved D. V lost 0 bases and J 6 bases, leaving 11 bases between the germline ends. Germline V lookup: CDR1 KGHSH, CDR2 LQKENI. The CDR3 sequence is 15 residues long. Written as DNA, the CDR3 is TGTGCCAGCTCACCACCGCCAATGCCTGATGAAAAACTGTTTTTT. Protein sequence: CASSPPPMPDEKLFF.

This clonotype was counted ten times or more. V gene TRBV7-2 combines with J gene TRBJ2-3, with D perhaps TRBD2 (6 bases). This CDR3 has 16 residues. Between the trimmed V and J ends, which lost 3 bases and 0 bases, there was a span of 13 bases. The germline V gene encodes CDR1 SGHTA and CDR2 FQGNSA. DNA of the CDR3: TGTGCCAGCAGCTTCCCCGCGGGGAGAAGCACAGATACGCAGTATTTT. Amino acids: CASSFPAGRSTDTQYF.

This clonotype was seen ten or more times. The chain joins TRBV7-2 to TRBJ2-7, with 10 bases identical to TRBD1. Germline CDR1 is SGHTA and CDR2 is FQGNSA. The CDR3 totals 14 residues. Trimming took 4 bases from V and 7 from J; bases not matched to a gene: 7. CDR3 loop: CASSSDRGLGEQYF. The CDR3 DNA reads TGTGCCAGCAGCTCAGACAGGGGGCTCGGGGAGCAGTACTTC.

This clonotype was counted only a few times. The rearrangement joins TRBV6-1 to TRBJ2-7; the D gene is possibly TRBD2 (6 bases). V dropped 1 base and J dropped 0 bases, with 13 bases sitting between them. This CDR3 region has 16 residues. Per the germline V gene, CDR1 is MNHNS and CDR2 is SASEGT. The CDR3 sequence is CASSEVGGTSSYEQYF. The CDR3 DNA is TGTGCCAGCAGTGAAGTCGGGGGAACAAGCTCCTACGAGCAGTACTTC.

V and J are TRBV6-5 and TRBJ2-7; D perhaps matches TRBD1 (6 bases). V was pared by 7 bases and J by 1 base, with 14 bases between. The V gene's germline CDR1 is MNHEY and CDR2 SVGAGI. The CDR3 extends over 14 amino acids. The CDR3 loop reads CASTPHGQSYEQYF. The CDR3 DNA reads as TGTGCCAGCACCCCCCACGGACAGTCCTACGAGCAGTACTTC.

This clonotype was seen a few times. The chain is built from TRBV6-2 or TRBV6-3 and TRBJ1-1, with D possibly being TRBD1 (5 bases). Germline V gives CDR1 MNHEY, CDR2 SVGEGT. Trimming took 7 bases from V and 6 from J, leaving 21 bases between them. The CDR3 loop spans 15 amino acids. The CDR3 region is CASTEAGGVYPEAFF. CDR3 coding DNA: TGTGCCAGCACAGAAGCGGGGGGTGTATACCCTGAAGCTTTCTTT.

Of note for this clonotype: Mismatch with germline at one junction end may stem from a read error. The chain couples TRBV29-1 to TRBJ1-1, with a possible D match to TRBD1 (6 bases). This CDR3 region has 11 residues. Looked up from germline, CDR1 is SQVTM and CDR2 is ANQGSEA. CDR3 residues: CSVVWDTVAFF. The CDR3 bases are TGCAGCGTTGTGTGGGACACTGTAGCTTTCTTT.